This T cell receptor beta chain was observed in a study of blood T cell repertoires in COVID-19. The germline V gene encodes CDR1 KGHSH and CDR2 LQKENI. Between the trimmed V and J ends, which lost 3 bases and 2 bases, there was a span of 8 bases. This CDR3 comprises 13 residues. The assay was immunoSEQ multiplex PCR, and TCRdb's table has in-frame clones only and misses some. Of over 45,000 clones in the sample, approximately 89% were seen once. The clonotype originates from a woman of 80 years or more with acute or convalescent COVID-19. The sample taken for sequencing was peripheral blood. The rearrangement links TRBV18 to TRBJ2-7; D is possibly TRBD2 (5 bases). CDR3 sequence reads: CASSPRDPYEQYV. CDR3 DNA: TGTGCCAGCTCACCGAGGGATCCCTACGAGCAGTACGTC.